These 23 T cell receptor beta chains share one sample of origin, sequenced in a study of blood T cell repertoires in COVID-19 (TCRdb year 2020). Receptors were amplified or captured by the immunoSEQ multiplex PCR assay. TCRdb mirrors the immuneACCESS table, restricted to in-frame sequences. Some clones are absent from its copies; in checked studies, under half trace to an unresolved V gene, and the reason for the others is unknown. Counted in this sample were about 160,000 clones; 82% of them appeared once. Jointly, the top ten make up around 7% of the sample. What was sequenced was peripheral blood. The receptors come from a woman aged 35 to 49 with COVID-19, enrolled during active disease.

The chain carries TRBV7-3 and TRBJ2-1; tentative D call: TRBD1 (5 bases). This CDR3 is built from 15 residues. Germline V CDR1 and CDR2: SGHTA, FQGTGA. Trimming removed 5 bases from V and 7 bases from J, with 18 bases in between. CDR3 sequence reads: CASSEGVNLINEQFF. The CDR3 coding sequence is TGTGCCAGCAGCGAAGGGGTTAACCTAATAAATGAGCAGTTCTTC.

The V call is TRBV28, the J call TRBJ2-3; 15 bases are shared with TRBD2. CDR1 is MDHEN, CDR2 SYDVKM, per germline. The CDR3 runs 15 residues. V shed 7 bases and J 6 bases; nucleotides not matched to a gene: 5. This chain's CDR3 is CASTWTSGGGDTQYF. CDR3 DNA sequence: TGTGCCAGCACCTGGACTAGCGGGGGGGGCGATACGCAGTATTTT.

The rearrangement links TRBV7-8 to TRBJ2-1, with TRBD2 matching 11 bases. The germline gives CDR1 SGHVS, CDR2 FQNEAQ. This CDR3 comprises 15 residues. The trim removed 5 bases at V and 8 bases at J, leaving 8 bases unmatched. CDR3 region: CASSRLAGREDEQFF. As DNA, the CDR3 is TGTGCCAGCAGCCGACTAGCGGGAAGGGAGGATGAGCAGTTCTTC. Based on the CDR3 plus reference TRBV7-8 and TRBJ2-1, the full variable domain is GAGVSQSPRYKVAKRGQDVALRCDPISGHVSLFWYQQALGQGPEFLTYFQNEAQLDKSGLPSDRFFAERPEGSVSTLKIQRTQQEDSAVYLCASSRLAGREDEQFFGPGTRLTVL.

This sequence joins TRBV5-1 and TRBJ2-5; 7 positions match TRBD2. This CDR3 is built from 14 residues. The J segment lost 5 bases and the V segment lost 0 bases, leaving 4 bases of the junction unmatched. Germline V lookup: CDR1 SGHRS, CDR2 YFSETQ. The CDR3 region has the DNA TGCGCCAGCAGCTTGGAGGGGAGGGTGGAGACCCAGTACTTC. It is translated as CASSLEGRVETQYF.

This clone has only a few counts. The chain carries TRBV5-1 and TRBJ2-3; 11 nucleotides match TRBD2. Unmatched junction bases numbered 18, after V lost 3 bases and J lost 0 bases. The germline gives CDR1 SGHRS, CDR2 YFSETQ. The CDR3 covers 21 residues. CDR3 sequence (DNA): TGCGCCAGCAGCTCCCACTACTCATTACTAGCGGGAGTTGGGAGCACAGATACGCAGTATTTT. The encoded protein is CASSSHYSLLAGVGSTDTQYF.

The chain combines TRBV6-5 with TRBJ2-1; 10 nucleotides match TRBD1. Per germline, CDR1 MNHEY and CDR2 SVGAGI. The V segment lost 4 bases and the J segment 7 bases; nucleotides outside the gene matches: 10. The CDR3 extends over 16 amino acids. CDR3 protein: CASSSRRTGGRNEQFF. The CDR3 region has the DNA TGTGCCAGCAGTTCCCGCCGGACAGGGGGACGGAATGAGCAGTTCTTC.

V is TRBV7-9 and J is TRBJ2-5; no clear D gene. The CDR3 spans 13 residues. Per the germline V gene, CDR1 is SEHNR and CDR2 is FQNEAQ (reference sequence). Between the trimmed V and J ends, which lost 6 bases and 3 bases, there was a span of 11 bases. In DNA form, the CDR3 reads TGTGCCAGCAGTATCCAGAACGAAGAGACCCAGTACTTC. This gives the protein CASSIQNEETQYF.

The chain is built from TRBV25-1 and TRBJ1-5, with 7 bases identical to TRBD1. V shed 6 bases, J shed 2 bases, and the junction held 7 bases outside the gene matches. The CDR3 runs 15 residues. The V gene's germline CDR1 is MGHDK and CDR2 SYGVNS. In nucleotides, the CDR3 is TGTGCCAGCAGCCGTGGGGGGACAGGCAATCAGCCCCAGCATTTT. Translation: CASSRGGTGNQPQHF.

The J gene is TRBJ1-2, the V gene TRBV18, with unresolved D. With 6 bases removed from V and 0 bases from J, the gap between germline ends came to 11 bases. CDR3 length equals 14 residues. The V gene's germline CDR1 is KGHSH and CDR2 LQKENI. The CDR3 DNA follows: TGTGCCAGCTCGCCCGACATGGCTAACTATGGCTACACCTTC. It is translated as CASSPDMANYGYTF.

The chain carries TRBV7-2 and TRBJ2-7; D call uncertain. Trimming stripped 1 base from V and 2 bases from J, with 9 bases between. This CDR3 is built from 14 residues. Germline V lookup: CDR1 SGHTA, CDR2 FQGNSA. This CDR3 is CASSLEWAPYEQYF. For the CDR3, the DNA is TGTGCCAGCAGCTTAGAGTGGGCACCCTACGAGCAGTACTTC.

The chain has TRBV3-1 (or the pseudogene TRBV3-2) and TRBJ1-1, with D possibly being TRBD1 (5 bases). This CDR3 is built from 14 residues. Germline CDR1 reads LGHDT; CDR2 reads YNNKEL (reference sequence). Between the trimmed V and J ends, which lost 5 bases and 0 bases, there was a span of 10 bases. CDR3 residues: CASSSGIMNTEAFF. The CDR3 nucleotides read TGTGCCAGCAGCTCAGGGATTATGAACACTGAAGCTTTCTTT.

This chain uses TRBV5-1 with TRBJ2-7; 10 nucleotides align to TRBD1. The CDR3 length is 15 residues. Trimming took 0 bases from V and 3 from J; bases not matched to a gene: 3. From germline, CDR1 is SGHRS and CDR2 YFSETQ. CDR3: CASSLVGQGNYEQYF. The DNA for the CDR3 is TGCGCCAGCAGCTTGGTGGGACAGGGGAACTACGAGCAGTACTTC.

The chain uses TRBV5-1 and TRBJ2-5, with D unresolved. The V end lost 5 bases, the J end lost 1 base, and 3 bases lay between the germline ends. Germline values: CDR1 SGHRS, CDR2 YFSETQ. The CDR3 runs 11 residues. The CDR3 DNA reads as TGCGCCAGCAGTCTCCAAGAGACCCAGTACTTC. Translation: CASSLQETQYF.

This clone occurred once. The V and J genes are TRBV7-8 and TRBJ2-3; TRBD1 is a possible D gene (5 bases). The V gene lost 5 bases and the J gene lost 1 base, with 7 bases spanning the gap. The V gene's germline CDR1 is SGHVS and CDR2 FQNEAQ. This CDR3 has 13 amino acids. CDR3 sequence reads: CASSGAGTDTQYF. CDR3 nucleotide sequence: TGTGCCAGCAGCGGGGCTGGCACAGATACGCAGTATTTT.

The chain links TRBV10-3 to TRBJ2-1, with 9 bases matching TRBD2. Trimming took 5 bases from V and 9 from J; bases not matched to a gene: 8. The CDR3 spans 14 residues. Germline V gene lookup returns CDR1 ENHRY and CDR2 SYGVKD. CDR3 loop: CAISLAGAAVEQFF. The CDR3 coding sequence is TGTGCCATCAGTTTAGCGGGAGCCGCCGTTGAGCAGTTCTTC.

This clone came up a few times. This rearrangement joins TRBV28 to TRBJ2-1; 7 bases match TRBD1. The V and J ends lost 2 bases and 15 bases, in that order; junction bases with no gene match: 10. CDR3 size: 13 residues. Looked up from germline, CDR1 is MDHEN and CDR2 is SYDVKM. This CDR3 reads CASSLQGDPRLFF. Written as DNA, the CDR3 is TGTGCCAGCAGTTTACAGGGGGACCCAAGGCTGTTCTTC. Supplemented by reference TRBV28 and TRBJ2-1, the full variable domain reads DVKVTQSSRYLVKRTGEKVFLECVQDMDHENMFWYRQDPGLGLRLIYFSYDVKMKEKGDIPEGYSVSREKKERFSLILESASTNQTSMYLCASSLQGDPRLFFGPGTRLTVL.

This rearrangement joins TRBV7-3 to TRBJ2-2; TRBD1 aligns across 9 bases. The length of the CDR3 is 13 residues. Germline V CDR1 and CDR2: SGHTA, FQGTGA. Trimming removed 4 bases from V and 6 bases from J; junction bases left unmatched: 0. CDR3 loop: CASSYRGPGELFF. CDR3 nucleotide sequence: TGTGCCAGCAGCTACAGGGGGCCCGGGGAGCTGTTTTTT.

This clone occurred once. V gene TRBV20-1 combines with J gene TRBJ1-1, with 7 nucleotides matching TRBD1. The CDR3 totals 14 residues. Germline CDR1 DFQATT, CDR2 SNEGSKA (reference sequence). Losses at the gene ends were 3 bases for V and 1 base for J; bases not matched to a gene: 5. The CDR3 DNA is TGCAGTGCTAGTCCAGGGACAGCGAACACTGAAGCTTTCTTT. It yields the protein CSASPGTANTEAFF.

The CDR3 is CASSMEGTYEQYV. The CDR3, as DNA: TGTGCCAGCAGTATGGAGGGCACCTACGAGCAGTACGTC. The chain links TRBV6-2 or TRBV6-3 to TRBJ2-7; perhaps TRBD2 as D (6 bases). Germline V gene lookup returns CDR1 MNHEY and CDR2 SVGEGT. V lost 5 bases to trimming and J lost 2 bases, with 10 bases between them. The CDR3 extends over 13 amino acids.

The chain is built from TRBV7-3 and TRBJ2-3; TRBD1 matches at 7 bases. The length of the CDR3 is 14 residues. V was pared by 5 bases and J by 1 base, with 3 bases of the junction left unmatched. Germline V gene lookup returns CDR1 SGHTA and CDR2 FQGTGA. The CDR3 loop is CASSHTGGTDTQYF. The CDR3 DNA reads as TGTGCCAGCAGCCATACAGGGGGCACAGATACGCAGTATTTT.

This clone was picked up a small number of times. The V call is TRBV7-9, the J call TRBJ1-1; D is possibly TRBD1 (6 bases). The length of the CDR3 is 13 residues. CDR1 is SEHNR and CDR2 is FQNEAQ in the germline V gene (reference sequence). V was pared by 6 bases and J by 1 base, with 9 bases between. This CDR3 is CASREQGNTEAFF. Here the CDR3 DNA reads TGTGCCAGCAGAGAACAGGGGAACACTGAAGCTTTCTTT.

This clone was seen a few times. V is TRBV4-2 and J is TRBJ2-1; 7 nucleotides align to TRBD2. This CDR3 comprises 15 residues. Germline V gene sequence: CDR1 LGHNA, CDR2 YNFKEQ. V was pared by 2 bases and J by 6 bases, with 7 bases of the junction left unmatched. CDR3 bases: TGTGCCAGCAGCCAAAAAACTAGCGCCGGCAATGAGCAGTTCTTC. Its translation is CASSQKTSAGNEQFF.

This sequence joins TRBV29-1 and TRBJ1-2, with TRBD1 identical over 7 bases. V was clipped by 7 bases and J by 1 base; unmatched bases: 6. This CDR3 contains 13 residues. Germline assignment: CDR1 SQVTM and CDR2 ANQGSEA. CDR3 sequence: CSAGDSYNYGYTF. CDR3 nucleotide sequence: TGCAGCGCTGGGGACAGTTATAACTATGGCTACACCTTC.